Below, 24 T cell receptor beta chains from the same sample are listed, as sequenced in a study of siplizumab effects on memory and regulatory T cells (dated by TCRdb to about 2019). The receptor library was made with the immunoSEQ multiplex PCR assay. The clones in this table, taken by TCRdb from immuneACCESS, are in-frame only. Not every clone is retained; where verified, under half of the shortfall comes from an unresolved V gene, and the cause of the rest is unknown. The sample table records 99,000 or so clones; about 94% of these occur just once. The ten biggest clones cover 1.3% of the sample. Material for sequencing was non-Treg CD4+ T cells sorted from blood. The cell subset or site label here, explained by the study, means: FACS-sorted unstimulated CD4+ non-regulatory T cells. The receptors derive from a human donor in good health.

With regard to this clone: The junction differs from germline at one of its ends, possibly a read error. This sequence joins TRBV30 and TRBJ2-6; D call uncertain. CDR1 and CDR2 from the germline V gene are GTSNPN and SVGIG (reference sequence). CDR3 size: 14 residues. This CDR3 is CAWSRGAGVNVLTF. For the CDR3, the DNA is TGTGCCTGGAGCAGAGGCGCTGGGGTCAACGTCCTGACTTTC.

The chain employs TRBV10-1 and TRBJ1-1, with D unresolved. This CDR3 has 13 amino acids. With 6 bases removed from V and 3 bases from J, the gap between germline ends came to 11 bases. Germline assignment: CDR1 WNHNN and CDR2 SYGVQD (reference sequence). DNA of the CDR3: TGCGCCAGCAGCCCCAGTGGGGACACTGAAGCTTTCTTT. This translates into CASSPSGDTEAFF.

This clone was detected once. CDR3 protein: CASSRTGVNTEAFF. In DNA, the CDR3 is TGCGCCAGCAGCCGAACAGGAGTAAACACTGAAGCTTTCTTT. The V gene is TRBV4-1, the J gene TRBJ1-1; tentatively, D is TRBD1 (5 bases). This CDR3 has 14 residues. Per germline, CDR1 MGHRA and CDR2 YSYEKL. Trimming removed 4 bases at V and 2 bases at J, with 11 bases between.

The rearrangement links TRBV5-1 to TRBJ2-7; D call uncertain. V lost 1 base to trimming and J lost 3 bases, with 8 bases between them. The CDR3 spans 13 residues. Germline V gene sequence: CDR1 SGHRS, CDR2 YFSETQ. CDR3 DNA sequence: TGCGCCAGCAGCTTGTCGCAGATCTACGAGCAGTACTTC. Encoded protein: CASSLSQIYEQYF.

This sequence joins TRBV7-8 and TRBJ2-7; TRBD1 aligns across 8 bases. With V trimmed by 3 bases and J by 6 bases, 10 bases remained unmatched. The CDR3 is made up of 15 amino acids. Per the germline V gene, CDR1 is SGHVS and CDR2 is FQNEAQ. For the CDR3, the DNA is TGTGCCAGCAGCTTTACCGGGACAGGAAAGGGCGAGCAGTACTTC. The encoded protein is CASSFTGTGKGEQYF.

This clone has just one count. J is TRBJ2-2 and V is TRBV30; D is ambiguous. CDR3 size: 12 residues. Germline V lookup: CDR1 GTSNPN, CDR2 SVGIG (reference sequence). V shed 0 bases and J shed 3 bases, with 2 bases lying between them. The CDR3: CAWSVYTGELFF. As DNA, the CDR3 is TGTGCCTGGAGTGTGTACACCGGGGAGCTGTTTTTT.

The genes are TRBV6-4 and TRBJ1-3, with D perhaps TRBD1 (5 bases). Trimming pared 1 base from V and 2 bases from J, leaving 12 bases between. Germline V CDR1 and CDR2: MRHNA, SNTAGT. There are 16 residues in the CDR3. The CDR3: CASSDWGSHPGNTIYF. The DNA of the CDR3 is TGTGCCAGCAGTGACTGGGGCTCCCATCCTGGAAACACCATATATTTT.

This clone came up once. The V gene is TRBV7-7, the J gene TRBJ2-1; D gene uncertain. Germline-derived CDR1 and CDR2 are SSHAT and FNYEAQ (reference sequence). This CDR3 is 13 amino acids long. Trimming cost V 1 base and J 4 bases, with 5 bases left between them. The CDR3, as DNA: TGTGCCAGCAGCTTAGTGGCTTACAATGAGCAGTTCTTC. This encodes CASSLVAYNEQFF.

The rearrangement uses TRBV5-1 and TRBJ2-3, with TRBD2 matching over 11 bases. The germline CDR1 and CDR2 sequences are SGHRS and YFSETQ. With 2 bases clipped from V and 1 base from J, the junction kept 0 bases outside the gene matches. The CDR3 has 15 residues. DNA for the CDR3: TGCGCCAGCAGCTTACTAGCGGGAGGCACAGATACGCAGTATTTT. It translates to CASSLLAGGTDTQYF.

This chain joins TRBV19 and TRBJ1-5, with TRBD1 matching over 7 bases. This CDR3 comprises 14 residues. The V gene end was trimmed by 7 bases and the J gene end by 3 bases; junction bases not matched to a gene: 6. In germline, CDR1 is LNHDA, CDR2 SQIVND (reference sequence). CDR3 region: CASTKTGLNQPQHF. CDR3 DNA sequence: TGTGCCAGTACAAAGACAGGGCTCAATCAGCCCCAGCATTTT.

The rearrangement links TRBV7-8 to TRBJ2-1; 9 bases are shared with TRBD1. With V trimmed by 5 bases and J by 3 bases, 5 bases remained unmatched. This CDR3 contains 15 residues. Germline V gene lookup returns CDR1 SGHVS and CDR2 FQNEAQ. The CDR3: CASSRGQGYYNEQFF. In nucleotides, the CDR3 is TGTGCCAGCAGCCGGGGACAGGGATACTACAATGAGCAGTTCTTC.

V gene TRBV7-9 combines with J gene TRBJ1-4, with a possible D match to TRBD1 (5 bases). The V and J ends lost 1 base and 3 bases respectively, with 9 bases between them. This CDR3 contains 15 residues. Germline CDR1 SEHNR, CDR2 FQNEAQ (reference sequence). The DNA for the CDR3 is TGTGCCAGCAGCTTAGGGTGGGACTCTAATGAAAAACTGTTTTTT. Its translation: CASSLGWDSNEKLFF.

The rearrangement links TRBV6-6 to TRBJ1-2; 7 bases are shared with TRBD1. The CDR3 contains 16 residues. Looked up from germline, CDR1 is MNHNY and CDR2 is SVGAGI (reference sequence). V was pared by 0 bases and J by 4 bases, with 8 bases of the junction left unmatched. The CDR3 DNA follows: TGTGCCAGCAGTTACTCAGGTGACAGGGCGGGCTATGGCTACACCTTC. Encoded protein: CASSYSGDRAGYGYTF.

This chain uses TRBV27 with TRBJ2-7; TRBD2 agrees at 7 bases. The CDR3 spans 14 residues. Germline CDR1 MNHEY, CDR2 SMNVEV (reference sequence). The junction had 8 bases not matched to a gene; V was cut back by 6 bases and J by 3 bases. CDR3 in amino acids: CASRETGGRYEQYF. The DNA of the CDR3 is TGTGCCAGCAGAGAGACGGGGGGTCGCTACGAGCAGTACTTC.

This chain links TRBV10-2 with TRBJ1-5, with TRBD1 identical over 10 bases. With V trimmed by 6 bases and J by 5 bases, 13 bases remained unmatched. Germline CDR1 is WSHSY and CDR2 is SAAADI. The CDR3 is 17 amino acids. CDR3 sequence reads: CASSRAGDRGFDQPQHF. In DNA form, the CDR3 reads TGCGCCAGCAGCCGGGCCGGGGACAGGGGATTTGATCAGCCCCAGCATTTT.

The J gene is TRBJ1-2, the V gene TRBV5-4, with TRBD1 as a possible D gene (6 bases). The germline gives CDR1 SGHNT, CDR2 YYREEE (reference sequence). The V gene lost 2 bases and the J gene lost 5 bases, with 10 bases spanning the gap. The CDR3 spans 13 residues. This CDR3 is CASSFRTEYGYTF. The CDR3 nucleotides are TGTGCCAGCAGCTTCCGGACAGAGTATGGCTACACCTTC.

The CDR3 DNA sequence: TGTGCCAGCAGTTTAGAAGGACAGGAGCTGTTTTTT. Translation gives CASSLEGQELFF. The chain links TRBV28 to TRBJ2-2; D perhaps matches TRBD1 (5 bases). Germline CDR1 and CDR2: MDHEN and SYDVKM. V was cut by 2 bases and J by 10 bases, with 8 bases left in between. The CDR3 is 12 residues long.

The J gene is TRBJ2-2, the V gene TRBV7-8; D unclear. The CDR3 extends over 16 amino acids. The V and J ends lost 4 bases and 5 bases respectively, with 17 bases between them. The germline V gene encodes CDR1 SGHVS and CDR2 FQNEAQ. This chain's CDR3 is CASSSWTPDGTGELFF. The CDR3 coding sequence is TGTGCCAGCAGCTCCTGGACCCCTGATGGGACCGGGGAGCTGTTTTTT.

The chain recombines TRBV10-3 with TRBJ2-7; a possible D gene is TRBD1 (6 bases). Per germline, CDR1 ENHRY and CDR2 SYGVKD. The CDR3 is 14 residues long. Trimming pared 3 bases from V and 5 bases from J, leaving 14 bases between. This CDR3 reads CAISDGPTGNEQYF. The CDR3 region has the DNA TGTGCCATCAGTGACGGTCCGACAGGTAACGAGCAGTACTTC.

This clone has only one observation. The chain combines TRBV28 with TRBJ1-5, with D maybe TRBD1 (5 bases). In germline, CDR1 is MDHEN, CDR2 SYDVKM. This CDR3 is built from 16 residues. V was clipped by 8 bases and J by 2 bases, with 19 bases between them. The CDR3 here is CASEVFGTGGNQPQHF. CDR3 DNA: TGTGCCAGCGAGGTATTCGGGACGGGGGGCAATCAGCCCCAGCATTTT. The full variable domain, completed using reference TRBV28 and TRBJ1-5, is DVKVTQSSRYLVKRTGEKVFLECVQDMDHENMFWYRQDPGLGLRLIYFSYDVKMKEKGDIPEGYSVSREKKERFSLILESASTNQTSMYLCASEVFGTGGNQPQHFGDGTRLSIL.

The V call is TRBV7-6, the J call TRBJ2-2, with D hard to call. Trimming pared 1 base from V and 10 bases from J, leaving 10 bases between. CDR1 is SGHVS, CDR2 FNYEAQ, per germline. The length of the CDR3 is 13 residues. CDR3 loop: CASSLDRIMELFF. In DNA form, the CDR3 reads TGTGCCAGCAGCTTAGATCGAATAATGGAGCTGTTTTTT.

The chain is built from TRBV23-1 and TRBJ2-7, with D tentatively TRBD2 (5 bases). TRBV23-1 is known as an ORF, though its function is uncertain. V was cut by 6 bases and J by 0 bases, with 12 bases left in between. This CDR3 has 14 residues. In DNA form, the CDR3 reads TGCGCCAGCAGCCGGATCGGGGTCTCCTACGAGCAGTACTTC. Translating it yields CASSRIGVSYEQYF.

This sequence joins TRBV6-5 and TRBJ2-3; D is ambiguous. Germline V gives CDR1 MNHEY, CDR2 SVGAGI. Trimming removed 0 bases from V and 1 base from J, with 5 bases in between. The CDR3 is 14 residues long. CDR3 nucleotide sequence: TGTGCCAGCAGTTACTCGACTGGCACAGATACGCAGTATTTT. Amino acids: CASSYSTGTDTQYF.

The chain has TRBV4-1 and TRBJ1-4; TRBD1 might be the D (5 bases). The CDR3 sequence is 14 residues long. Germline assignment: CDR1 MGHRA and CDR2 YSYEKL. V shed 4 bases and J shed 7 bases, with 13 bases lying between them. The CDR3 spells CASSLGPRGEKLFF. In DNA, the CDR3 is TGCGCCAGCAGCCTGGGCCCTAGGGGTGAAAAACTGTTTTTT.